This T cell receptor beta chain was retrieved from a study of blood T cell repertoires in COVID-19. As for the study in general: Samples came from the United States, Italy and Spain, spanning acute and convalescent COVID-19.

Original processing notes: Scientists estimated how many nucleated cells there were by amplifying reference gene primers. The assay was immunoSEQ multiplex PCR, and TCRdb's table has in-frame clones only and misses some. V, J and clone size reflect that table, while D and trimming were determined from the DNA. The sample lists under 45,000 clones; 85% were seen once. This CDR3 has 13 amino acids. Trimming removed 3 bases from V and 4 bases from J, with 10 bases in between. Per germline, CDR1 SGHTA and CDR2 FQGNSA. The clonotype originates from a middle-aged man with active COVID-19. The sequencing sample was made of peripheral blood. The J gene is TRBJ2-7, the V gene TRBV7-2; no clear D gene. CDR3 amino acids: CASSFAASYEQYF. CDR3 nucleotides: TGTGCCAGCAGCTTTGCGGCTTCGTACGAGCAGTACTTC.